The rows below give T cell receptor beta chains drawn from one sample of a study of blood T cell repertoires in COVID-19. Assay used: immunoSEQ multiplex PCR; TCRdb lists only in-frame clones, some missing. The sample has just over 95,000 clones, around 76% seen once. Sequencing was carried out using peripheral blood. The source of these receptors is a man older than 75 with acute or convalescent COVID-19. CDR3s include the opening cysteine and the closing phenylalanine or tryptophan. A D gene is named only where the DNA matches it firmly. Not every row has a clone size; where given, it reads once, few, many or a size class.

cdr3_length j_call d_call v_call clone_size cdr3_nt cdr3_aa
18 TRBJ2-1 TRBD2 TRBV11-2 - TGTGCCAGCAGTCGACTTTCTAGCGGGAGCAGATCCTACAATGAGCAGTTCTTC CASSRLSSGSRSYNEQFF
16 TRBJ1-5 - TRBV7-9 - TGTGCCAGCAGCACTACGGCGGGGCCGGGCAATCAGCCCCAGCATTTT CASSTTAGPGNQPQHF
16 TRBJ2-1 - TRBV11-3 - TGTGCCAGCAGCCTATCAGGGGCCAACGTCTACAATGAGCAGTTCTTC CASSLSGANVYNEQFF
16 TRBJ1-4 TRBD1 TRBV15 - TGTGCCACCAGCAGAGATGGATCCAGGGGGTATGAAAAACTGTTTTTT CATSRDGSRGYEKLFF
15 TRBJ2-4 - TRBV19 - TGTGCCAGTACCCCAAGGGCGGGAACCAAAAACATTCAGTACTTC CASTPRAGTKNIQYF
13 TRBJ2-7 - TRBV4-3 - TGCGCCAGCAGCCCTTACAGAGGGACAAGAGTTATCTTC CASSPYRGTRVIF
14 TRBJ2-7 - TRBV7-2 - TGTGCCAGCAGCTTAGACAGGCGTTCCTACGAGCAGTACTTC CASSLDRRSYEQYF
14 TRBJ1-5 TRBD1 TRBV27 - TGTGCCAGCAGGGGACAGGAGGGGCGTCAGCCCCAGCATTTT CASRGQEGRQPQHF
15 TRBJ1-3 TRBD1 TRBV5-4 - TGTGCCAGCAGCTACGACCCAGGGGGGGGAAACACCATATATTTT CASSYDPGGGNTIYF
15 TRBJ2-7 - TRBV19 - TGTGCCAGTAGTATTAGTAGGGCAGGGAACTACGAGCAGTACTTC CASSISRAGNYEQYF
18 TRBJ1-4 TRBD1 TRBV10-2 few TGCGCCAGCAGTGAGCCCTACAAATTCGACAGGGCGGGTGAAAAACTGTTTTTT CASSEPYKFDRAGEKLFF
15 TRBJ1-1 TRBD1 TRBV10-2 - TGCGCCAGCATCTCGAGTCACAGGGGGCGCGATGAAGCTTTCTTT CASISSHRGRDEAFF
15 TRBJ1-5 - TRBV19 once TGTGCCAGTAGTACCAGGGCAGGCTTTAATCAGCCCCAGCATTTT CASSTRAGFNQPQHF
15 TRBJ2-7 TRBD1 TRBV27 - TGTGCCAGCAGTCCAGGACAGGGCGGCTTCTACGAGCAGTACTTC CASSPGQGGFYEQYF
14 TRBJ2-3 - TRBV27 - TGTGCCAGCAGTCTCAACGGACAGACAGATACGCAGTATTTT CASSLNGQTDTQYF
15 TRBJ2-6 - TRBV7-2 - TGTGCCAGCAGGAGGGGGGGCAGTGGGGCCAACGTCCTGACTTTC CASRRGGSGANVLTF
16 TRBJ1-5 - TRBV6-2/TRBV6-3 - TGTGCCAGCAGTTACGCTCAGGGGAACGGCAATCAGCCCCAGCATTTT CASSYAQGNGNQPQHF
13 TRBJ1-4 - TRBV7-2 - TGTGCCAGCTCGACAGGCCCCAATGAAAAACTGTTTTTT CASSTGPNEKLFF
16 TRBJ1-3 - TRBV2 few TGTGCCAGCAGAGACAGCTCCCTCCTCTCTGGAAACACCATATATTTT CASRDSSLLSGNTIYF
13 TRBJ1-1 TRBD1 TRBV10-1 few TGCGCCAGCTCCAGACAGGGAATGATTGAAGCTTTCTTT CASSRQGMIEAFF
13 TRBJ2-1 - TRBV12-3/TRBV12-4 - TGTGCCAGCAGTTTAAACAGATGGAATGAGCAGTTCTTC CASSLNRWNEQFF
15 TRBJ2-7 - TRBV21-1 - TGTGCCAGCCCTATAAGCGGGAGGGCCACCTACGAGCAGTACTTC CASPISGRATYEQYF
14 TRBJ2-7 TRBD1 TRBV28 - TGTGCCAGCAGTCCCGGACAGGGGGCGGCCGAGCAGTACTTC CASSPGQGAAEQYF
14 TRBJ1-5 - TRBV7-2 few TGTGCCAGCAGCTTAGATGTAGACAATCAGCCCCAGCATTTT CASSLDVDNQPQHF
16 TRBJ1-5 TRBD1 TRBV7-2 once TGTGCCAGCAGCTTAGTTGGGACAGAGCTCAATCAGCCCCAGCATTTT CASSLVGTELNQPQHF
11 TRBJ2-1 - TRBV5-6 - TGTGCCAGCAGTTGGTCTACTGAGCAGTTCTTC CASSWSTEQFF
15 TRBJ2-3 TRBD1 TRBV9 - TGTGCCAGCAGCTTTGGACAGGACAGCACAGATACGCAGTATTTT CASSFGQDSTDTQYF
15 TRBJ1-2 TRBD1 TRBV9 - TGTGCCAGCAGCTCCAGACAGGGTACTAACTATGGCTACACCTTC CASSSRQGTNYGYTF